This note documents a single T cell receptor beta chain sequence. This clone occurred a few times. Its antigen specificity is not known. One base away there is no much larger clone; base qualities are not given. According to the germline V gene, CDR1 reads SGHRS and CDR2 reads YFSETQ. V lost 4 bases and J lost 1 base; the stretch between them is 8 bases long. There are 13 amino acids in the CDR3, from cysteine to phenylalanine inclusive. The kept DNA is CDR3 alone, 39 bases in frame from the first base. This sample is part of a study of cytomegalovirus exposure and HLA in healthy donors (dated by TCRdb to about 2017). In terms of the full investigation: An earlier analysis of a few hundred of the donors reported approximately 300 Gb of sequence data and around 120 million unique TCR beta sequences obtained from about 180 million T cells. About 300 gigabases of sequencing data and about 92 million unique TCR sequences made up an early release that covered over 550 HLA-typed donors. Donor age, sex, ethnicity and CMV serostatus were collected together with the repertoire data. Of the 300 to 500 genotyped donors, approximately 81% were placed in the genetic ancestry cluster associated with self-reported Caucasian donors. Genome-wide SNP genotypes for about 65% of the 666 donors were used in a later genetic analysis, which treated that subset as a discovery cohort. The study used immunosequencing to profile the T cell repertoires of around 600 subjects and linked those repertoires to cytomegalovirus serostatus. Every discovery cohort repertoire had been produced on one sequencing platform. Several DR-DQ haplotypes were treated as single units for association and clustering because of strong linkage in the cohort. To predict cytomegalovirus infection status, the study brought together high-throughput TCR immunosequencing, statistical association of individual TCRs with disease status, and machine learning. A later analysis re-analyzed previously published TCR beta repertoires from several hundred donors and added high-resolution HLA genotyping to study TCR occurrence patterns. Typing coverage differed by locus: A, B, C, DRB1 and DQB1 were typed in roughly 620-630 donors, DQA1 in 522, DPA1 in some 610, and DPB1 in just under 480. Rather than using new phenotypic data, the later analysis identified candidate immune exposures from TCR beta sequences and from how often those sequences occurred across donors. To decide whether each TCR beta V gene segment behaved as functional or pseudogenic, an earlier analysis of some 600 of the donors relied on high-throughput TCR beta sequencing. Among a few hundred genotyped donors of the cohort, an average of approximately 250,000 unique TCR beta nucleotide sequences were sequenced per donor, roughly 18% of them non-productive. HLA typing included class I and class II loci at four-digit resolution. The study was designed to test whether signatures of past pathogen exposure could be identified by cataloging public T cell receptors. In addition to the first cohort of roughly 670 subjects, a separate validation cohort of about 120 different subjects was used.

The cohort consisted of some 670 healthy bone marrow donors. At the time of sampling, all cohort members were nominally healthy, though unrecorded immune exposures were likely present. The donor was CMV seronegative and belonged to the group of 320 or so seronegative cohort members. A peripheral blood sample was collected from each donor, and TCR beta sequencing was performed on peripheral blood mononuclear cells. The Qiagen DNeasy Blood Extraction Kit was used to extract genomic DNA from the blood cell samples. Study-level results and caveats: An association between a missense DCLRE1C variant and V-gene and J-gene trimming of TCR beta chains was found in a later genetic analysis and replicated in an independent cohort. The presence/absence analyses assumed that sequencing depth was roughly uniform across donors, and that assumption may not be true. The study gave a list of some 150 TCR beta chains associated with cytomegalovirus. The authors suggested that the approach could potentially be generalized to other disease states and immunological phenotypes. In both the original and validation cohorts, the classifier was reported to diagnose cytomegalovirus status with high specificity and sensitivity. Most CMV-associated TCR beta chains appeared to be HLA-restricted in a later analysis, and the HLA associations seemed to be driven largely by CMV exposure. CMV serostatus was the only immune exposure information available for the cohort. Compared with equally common non-associated chains, HLA-associated TCR beta chains in a later analysis were more clonally expanded and had lower generation probabilities. Linkage disequilibrium might explain the correlated functional status among segregating V segments, but an unknown experimental factor could not be excluded. Assigning TCR associations to individual alleles was difficult when HLA alleles, especially DR and DQ, strongly co-occurred. A further reported finding was that TCR beta sequences accurately predicted the HLA-A and HLA-B alleles for most subjects in the first cohort. Specific HLA alleles were associated with over 15,000 TCR beta sequences at a false discovery rate of 0.05 in a later analysis. The earlier analysis of about 600 of the donors excluded some 15 rarely observed V segments, including chromosome 9 orphons, because counts were too low. The cohort was sequenced for TCR beta chains only, and without alpha or paired-chain data the features that could be detected were limited. Because HLA typing was unavailable for some donors at each locus, only the typed subset was used in association tests. A later analysis found that TCR association rates varied across HLA loci, with DRB1 alleles showing the most associated TCRs and HLA-C alleles the fewest. In a later analysis, several top co-occurrence clusters were reported to appear linked to parvovirus B19, influenza, CMV and Epstein-Barr virus. Across donors, most TCR sequences were observed very rarely, whereas some public TCRs were present in many individuals. A later genetic analysis reported fewer N-insertions in productive TCRs among donors in an Asian-associated ancestry cluster than the approximately 670-donor mean. An earlier analysis of around 500 of the donors showed that most TCR beta V segments appeared in productive rearrangements either about 90% or about 30% of the time, which broadly matched IMGT annotations. The 87-base-pair reads could not distinguish some IMGT-functional V segments, including TRBV6-2 and TRBV6-3, so those segments were excluded. Three of the identified cytomegalovirus-associated TCR beta chains were confirmed in vitro to be specific for cytomegalovirus antigens. A cluster of highly shared sequence variants was judged likely to be a technical artifact of the sequencing pipeline.

Library prep was done by the immunoSEQ multiplex PCR assay. A mixture of 60 forward primers for TCR Vbeta segments and 13 reverse primers for TCR Jbeta segments was used in the multiplex PCR. A multiplex PCR assay on genomic DNA amplified the CDR3 region of rearranged TCR beta genes. On the Illumina HiSeq System, the amplified TCR beta libraries were sequenced as 87-base-pair reads. The paper's data handling went like this. Across the 670 or so repertoires, a later analysis counted tens of millions of unique TCR beta chains, approximately 10 million of which were shared by at least two donors. To remove PCR and sequencing errors, raw reads were error-corrected and collapsed into unique sequences using a nearest-neighbor algorithm that merged closely related sequences. CDR3 sequences were aligned to IMGT reference sequences to assign V, D and J gene segments. For a sequence to be retained, a match of at least six nucleotides was required to both a V gene segment and a J gene segment. Rearrangements were called productive when the CDR3 lacked stop codons and stayed in frame with V and J; all others were non-productive. CDR3 was defined according to IMGT convention as the region running from the second conserved V-encoded cysteine to the conserved J-encoded phenylalanine. The earlier analysis of some 580 of the donors excluded any sequence lacking an unambiguous match to a single V gene segment. An earlier analysis of fewer than 650 of the donors classified V segments as functional when productive rearrangements were above 56.7% and as segregating when the standard deviation between donors was above 5%. A statistical classification framework was developed to diagnose cytomegalovirus status using the catalog of TCR beta chain sequences. V and J gene assignment, in a later analysis, came from comparing TCR nucleotide sequences with IMGT/GENE-DB human TR gene sequences. The TCRdist pipeline was used in a later analysis to assign CDR3 sequences and most-parsimonious VDJ recombination scenarios. In a later analysis, every TCR beta chain was defined by the combination of its CDR3 amino acid sequence and its V-gene family, and reads without a unique V-gene family were dropped. As a way to deal with suspected cross-contamination and a sequencing artifact, a later analysis dropped 450 to 600 nucleotide sequences that were highly shared and had low generation probability. A later analysis calculated a clonal expansion index for each public chain from normalized within-repertoire ranks of inferred template counts. A later analysis computed generation probabilities with a VDJ recombination model fitted to out-of-frame rearrangements, and checked the results against IGoR. In a later analysis, hypergeometric tests were used to score TCR-TCR, TCR-HLA and TCR-CMV co-occurrence, with a repertoire-size bias correction applied to TCR pairs. In a later analysis, false discovery rates were estimated by permuting HLA or CMV assignments 20 times. In a later analysis, co-occurring TCRs were grouped using DBSCAN, and TCRdist sequence similarity was added for clustering within HLA-allele-positive subsets. Repertoires with fewer than 30,000 or more than 120,000 public chains, plus five repertoires with anomalous nucleotide sharing, were excluded from co-occurrence clustering. TCRdb limited this immuneACCESS table to in-frame rearrangements with V and J called. A share of clones is missing; checked studies link under half to unresolved V genes, and the rest is unexplained. Clone size and V and J calls were adopted from that table, with D and trimming inferred from the DNA. A total of 120,000 or so clones appear in this sample, 81% of them only once. Of the sample, around 2% is held by the ten largest clones.

The chain is made from TRBV5-1 and TRBJ1-1, and TRBD1 may be the D gene, going by 5 matching bases. The sequence was obtained from a man aged 18 to 30 in good health and CMV-seronegative. Material: PBMCs. This receptor carries the CDR3 CASSTTGNTEAFF. The nucleotide sequence reads as follows: TGCGCCAGCAGCACTACAGGGAACACTGAAGCTTTCTTT. Reference TRBV5-1 and TRBJ1-1 genes cover what lies past the CDR3, so the full variable domain is KAGVTQTPRYLIKTRGQQVTLSCSPISGHRSVSWYQQTPGQGLQFLFEYFSETQRNKGNFPGRFSGRQFSNSRSEMNVSTLELGDSALYLCASSTTGNTEAFFGQGTRLTVV.